This T cell receptor (beta chain) was sequenced for a study of T cells in Graves' hyperthyroidism and ophthalmopathy (dated by TCRdb to between 2017 and 2020). Regarding the complete study: Peripheral blood was collected at initial diagnosis, before any treatment. To identify distinguishing TCR V-J signatures, a discovery cohort of around 98 patients was used, comprising 40 to 45 with Graves' ophthalmopathy and 57 with stable Graves' hyperthyroidism. An independent validation cohort of some 18 hyperthyroidism patients and 15 or so patients who later progressed to ophthalmopathy tested prospective prediction of ophthalmopathy. For training and testing, the roughly 100 patients in the discovery cohort were randomly divided in a 7:3 ratio. The study also compared thyroid tissue and blood T-cell repertoires from more than 5 Graves' hyperthyroidism patients. After blood sampling, hyperthyroidism patients were treated with methimazole at a starting dose of 30 mg daily, and ophthalmopathy patients were treated with high-dose intravenous methylprednisolone. The paper reports TCR Vbeta CDR3 sequencing of some 140 peripheral blood samples: 43 ophthalmopathy, fewer than 80 hyperthyroidism and around 17 progressor patients.

Via the germline V gene, CDR1 is MDHEN and CDR2 SYDVKM. V gives up 3 bases and J gives up 0 bases, and the segment between their germline ends measures 9 bases. The CDR3 numbers 14 residues from cysteine through phenylalanine. Left in the record is the CDR3 DNA by itself, 42 bases read in frame from the first base. The TCR beta CDR3 regions were amplified from RNA transcripts. For the first round of RT-PCR on the TCR CDR3, the HTBI primer set was used together with the Qiagen OneStep RT-PCR kit. The libraries were constructed in a second round of multiplex PCR and then size-selected and purified. Paired-end sequencing of the libraries was performed with 100 bp reads on an Illumina HiSeq2000. The study's own analysis went as follows. SOAPnuke was used to process the raw data, removing reads that contained adapters or uncalled bases, had a mean Phred below 15, or lacked an exact match to the constant primer or identifier. High-quality paired reads were merged using COPE v1.2.5, and each unique nucleotide sequence was defined as a clonotype. MiTCR v1.1 was used to align clonotypes to the IMGT TRBV, TRBD and TRBJ reference segments. Analysis was restricted to V-J combinations with a frequency above 0.0001, which covered roughly 99% of repertoires. A TCS score was defined as the ratio between F50 (clonal expansion) and ExV (chaos), using BLOSUM62-based TCRdist between CDR3 peptides within each V-J. Welch's t-statistics and random forest reduced 500 to 650 V-J features to 13, which were used in a naive Bayes classifier (R e1071). TCRdb reran the public reads through fastp at Q25 and MiXCR, keeping productive beta chains. Rows are unified per CDR3 protein, each entry keeping the most common DNA and genes. For this entry, the V and J calls and clone size follow TCRdb and not the study's own pipeline. The sample table holds roughly 750,000 distinct CDR3 sequences, of which less than 20% were seen once. In total, the top ten clones hold roughly 8% of the sample.

Graves' hyperthyroidism was defined as stable when no progression to ophthalmopathy occurred over 18 months of follow-up. Hyperthyroidism patients were newly diagnosed, had a disease duration of under 2 months, and were aged 18 to 65 years. Exclusion was applied to patients with uncontrolled infections, other autoimmune diseases, pregnancy or lactation. Diagnoses relied on clinical symptoms, serum thyroxine and TRAb, thyroid ultrasound and orbital computed tomography. Ficoll-Paque density gradient centrifugation was used to isolate PBMCs from 8 to 10 ml of fresh peripheral blood. Total RNA was extracted with Trizol reagent, and quality was checked on an Agilent 2100 Bioanalyzer. This clonotype was seen many times. Its antigen target is currently unknown. Per-base qualities were not stored, and no clone one base away is much larger. Paper-wide results and their limitations: No statistical method was used to fix the sample size in advance, and group allocation was not hidden from the investigators. During validation, the model predicted progression to ophthalmopathy a median of approximately 6 months ahead of onset, with more than 60% sensitivity and almost 75% specificity. Most expanded thyroid clonotypes (frequency above 0.001) were also detected in blood, suggesting blood repertoires may reflect thyroid immune responses. A model built on a 13 V-J signature distinguished ophthalmopathy from stable hyperthyroidism, reaching roughly 88% sensitivity and about 81% specificity in cross-validation and 80%/75% in testing.

The TCR sequence derives from a man aged 18 to 30 with Graves' hyperthyroidism. The rearranged chain carries TRBV28 and TRBJ2-7, with TRBD1 as a weak D call on 5 bases. Sample: blood. CDR3 protein: CASSFFQGSYEQYF. The DNA sequence is as follows: TGTGCCAGCAGTTTTTTCCAGGGCTCCTACGAGCAGTACTTC.